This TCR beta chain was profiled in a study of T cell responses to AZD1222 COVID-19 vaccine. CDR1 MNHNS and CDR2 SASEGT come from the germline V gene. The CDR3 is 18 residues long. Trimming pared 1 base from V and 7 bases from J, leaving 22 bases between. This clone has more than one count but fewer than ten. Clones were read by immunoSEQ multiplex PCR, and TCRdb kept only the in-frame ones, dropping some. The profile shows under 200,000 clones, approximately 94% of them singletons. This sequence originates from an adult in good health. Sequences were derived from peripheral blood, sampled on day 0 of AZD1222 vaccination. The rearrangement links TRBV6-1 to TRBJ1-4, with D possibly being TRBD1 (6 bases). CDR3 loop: CASSEDPITGTGGEKLFF. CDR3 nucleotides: TGTGCCAGCAGTGAAGACCCCATTACAGGGACCGGGGGTGAAAAACTGTTTTTT.